This TCR beta chain was recovered during a study of blood T cell repertoires in COVID-19. Study summary: The origin of the acute and convalescent COVID-19 samples was the United States, Italy and Spain. The analysed material was cDNA or gDNA that came from T cells, B-cell-depleted T cells, or PBMCs.

Only in-frame clones appear in the TCRdb table, and some are missing; sequencing was by immunoSEQ multiplex PCR. The sample includes about 54,000 clones, roughly four fifths of them seen just once. The CDR3 is 14 amino acids. Germline V lookup: CDR1 MNHEY, CDR2 SMNVEV (reference sequence). Unmatched junction bases numbered 11, after V lost 9 bases and J lost 6 bases. The sequenced material came from peripheral blood. The genes are TRBV27 and TRBJ1-5; 7 bases fit TRBD1. This receptor was obtained from a woman between 55 and 75 years old with acute or convalescent COVID-19. In DNA, the CDR3 is TGTGCCAGTCGACAGGGACACTCCAGTCAGCCCCAGCATTTT. Its translation is CASRQGHSSQPQHF.